This T cell receptor beta chain was sequenced for a study of breast tumors, draining lymph nodes, adjacent tissues. The junction had 4 bases not matched to a gene; V was cut back by 4 bases and J by 6 bases. Germline V CDR1 and CDR2: KGHSH, LQKENI. This CDR3 region has 14 residues. TCRdb passed the multiplex PCR reads through MiXCR, listing each CDR3 protein once. The sample comprises approximately 130,000 distinct CDR3 sequences, approximately 20% of which are singletons, and under 3% rests with the top ten. The lymph nodes were axillary draining lymph nodes from breast cancer patients. The receptor's source is a female donor with breast cancer. Some clones in this sample may be carry-over from other donors' samples. This chain uses TRBV18 with TRBJ2-1, with 9 bases lining up with TRBD1. Specimen: axillary lymph node tissue. Here the CDR3 reads CASSRDRGFNEQFF. The CDR3 nucleotides read TGTGCCAGCTCACGAGACAGGGGGTTCAATGAGCAGTTCTTC.